Below are 17 T cell receptor beta chains sequenced from a single sample in a study of blood T cell repertoires in COVID-19. Here immunoSEQ multiplex PCR was the method, and the copy in TCRdb shows in-frame clones only, minus some. This sample has 120,000 to 150,000 clones, with about four fifths found just once. Material: peripheral blood. Source of these receptors: a man aged 80 or over with acute or convalescent COVID-19.

This rearrangement joins TRBV6-2 or TRBV6-3 to TRBJ2-7; D possibly corresponds to TRBD1 (5 bases). The CDR3 extends over 13 amino acids. Germline V CDR1 and CDR2: MNHEY, SVGEGT. The V end was cut by 2 bases, the J end by 3 bases, with 8 bases between. CDR3 in amino acids: CASSYLDNYEQYF. The CDR3 DNA reads TGTGCCAGCAGTTACCTGGACAACTACGAGCAGTACTTC.

V is TRBV19 and J is TRBJ1-3, with TRBD1 matching 8 bases. Germline trimming cut 2 bases from V and 2 bases from J; bases unmatched to any gene: 8. CDR3 length: 17 amino acids. Germline assignment: CDR1 LNHDA and CDR2 SQIVND (reference sequence). The CDR3 loop reads CASSISGGRNPGNTIYF. The DNA of the CDR3 is TGTGCCAGTAGTATATCAGGGGGCAGAAATCCTGGAAACACCATATATTTT.

The chain joins TRBV24-1 to TRBJ2-7; possibly TRBD1 for D (6 bases). This CDR3 contains 16 residues. Germline V gene data show CDR1 as KGHDR and CDR2 as SFDVKD. Deletions cut 2 bases from V and 2 bases from J, with 15 bases between. CDR3 in DNA: TGTGCCACCAGTGATTCAAGCAGGACAGCTACCTACGAGCAGTACTTC. Residues: CATSDSSRTATYEQYF.

The V and J genes are TRBV6-5 and TRBJ2-6; D is unresolved. Germline values: CDR1 MNHEY, CDR2 SVGAGI. CDR3 length: 15 residues. With 3 bases removed from V and 1 base from J, the gap between germline ends came to 7 bases. The CDR3 is CASSYRGSGANVLTF. As DNA, the CDR3 is TGTGCCAGCAGTTATAGAGGTTCTGGGGCCAACGTCCTGACTTTC.

This rearrangement joins TRBV24-1 to TRBJ2-5; the D is unclear. The CDR3 has 14 residues. From germline, CDR1 is KGHDR and CDR2 SFDVKD. The germline V and J ends were trimmed by 9 bases and 0 bases, with 13 bases remaining between them. CDR3 amino acids: CATSRDANQETQYF. In DNA, the CDR3 is TGTGCCACCTCACGCGATGCCAACCAAGAGACCCAGTACTTC.

The J gene is TRBJ1-1, the V gene TRBV5-6, with D possibly being TRBD1 (6 bases). The V end was cut by 3 bases, the J end by 5 bases, with 20 bases between. Germline CDR1 reads SGHDT; CDR2 reads YYEEEE. This CDR3 region has 16 residues. CDR3 sequence reads: CASSSEVQGDITEAFF. The CDR3 region has the DNA TGTGCCAGCAGCTCGGAAGTACAGGGAGATATTACTGAAGCTTTCTTT.

The chain uses TRBV18 and TRBJ2-5; TRBD2 matches 11 bases. Germline V gene data show CDR1 as KGHSH and CDR2 as LQKENI. The J segment lost 5 bases and the V segment lost 6 bases, leaving 14 bases of the junction unmatched. The CDR3 has 17 residues. The CDR3 sequence: CASSQTSGATSGETQYF. The CDR3, as DNA: TGTGCCAGCTCTCAGACTAGCGGGGCCACCTCAGGGGAGACCCAGTACTTC.

This clone was seen a handful of times. This chain uses TRBV27 with TRBJ1-6; a weak D match, TRBD1 (6 bases). V was clipped by 3 bases and J by 4 bases, with 16 bases between them. Germline CDR1 MNHEY, CDR2 SMNVEV (reference sequence). CDR3 length: 17 amino acids. The CDR3, as DNA: TGTGCCAGCAGTTTTAGCTACAGGGTGGCTTATAATTCACCCCTCCACTTT. Its protein product is CASSFSYRVAYNSPLHF.

Note on this clone: Distinct nucleotide sequences in the sample also encode this CDR3. The chain uses TRBV7-2 and TRBJ2-5, with 9 bases identical to TRBD1. The CDR3 extends over 14 amino acids. Germline V gives CDR1 SGHTA, CDR2 FQGNSA. V lost 5 bases, J lost 1 base, and 2 bases stayed unmatched. The CDR3 DNA is TGTGCCAGCAGCCTGGACAGGGGCCAAGAGACCCAGTACTTC. Its protein is CASSLDRGQETQYF.

The chain joins TRBV6-5 to TRBJ2-5; a weak D match, TRBD1 (6 bases). The CDR3 has 13 amino acids. Germline lookup yields CDR1 MNHEY and CDR2 SVGAGI. V lost 6 bases and J lost 5, with 13 bases in between. The CDR3 DNA reads as TGTGCCAGCAGGAATTCAGGGGAGGAGACCCAGTACTTC. It specifies CASRNSGEETQYF.

V gene TRBV7-2 combines with J gene TRBJ1-1; D might be TRBD1 (5 bases). Germline V gene lookup returns CDR1 SGHTA and CDR2 FQGNSA. V lost 4 bases, J lost 11 bases, and 23 bases lay in between. The CDR3 covers 15 residues. CDR3: CASSSTSVRALEAFF. The CDR3 DNA sequence: TGTGCCAGCAGCTCTACATCGGTCAGGGCCCTAGAGGCTTTCTTT.

The CDR3 here is CASGEDGNTIYF. Here the CDR3 DNA reads TGTGCCAGTGGGGAGGATGGAAACACCATATATTTT. V usage is TRBV19 and J usage is TRBJ1-3; D uncertain. V shed 8 bases and J shed 3 bases, with 8 bases lying between them. The CDR3 runs to 12 residues. Per the germline V gene, CDR1 is LNHDA and CDR2 is SQIVND (reference sequence).

This chain joins TRBV6-6 and TRBJ1-1; D unresolved. This CDR3 is 11 amino acids long. CDR1 MNHNY and CDR2 SVGAGI come from the germline V gene (reference sequence). V was trimmed by 10 bases and J by 8 bases, leaving 14 bases between them. CDR3 residues: CATRLAAEAFF. The CDR3 DNA is TGTGCCACCCGACTGGCGGCAGAAGCTTTCTTT.

This chain uses TRBV28 with TRBJ2-7; D may be TRBD2 (6 bases). V was trimmed by 6 bases and J by 2 bases, leaving 14 bases between them. CDR3 length: 14 residues. The germline V gene encodes CDR1 MDHEN and CDR2 SYDVKM. CDR3 DNA sequence: TGTGCCAGCAGGGGGGGTTCCTCACCCTACGAGCAGTACTTC. The encoded protein is CASRGGSSPYEQYF.

V gene TRBV18 combines with J gene TRBJ1-1, with D unresolved. CDR3 length: 14 residues. Germline V lookup: CDR1 KGHSH, CDR2 LQKENI. The ends were cut back, 3 bases at V and 1 base at J, with 9 bases in the middle. Here the CDR3 DNA reads TGTGCCAGCTCACCTCCCGGCGGGAACACTGAAGCTTTCTTT. This codes for CASSPPGGNTEAFF.

The genes are TRBV2 and TRBJ2-2; 8 bases are a match to TRBD1. The CDR3 totals 17 residues. V lost 8 bases to trimming and J lost 3 bases; unmatched junction nucleotides: 14. Germline assignment: CDR1 SNHLY and CDR2 FYNNEI. Here the CDR3 reads CASGRSAQGEDTGELFF. DNA for the CDR3: TGTGCCAGCGGGAGGTCCGCACAGGGGGAAGACACCGGGGAGCTGTTTTTT.

V usage is TRBV3-1 (or the pseudogene TRBV3-2) and J usage is TRBJ2-4, with 9 bases that match TRBD1. The trim removed 5 bases at V and 0 bases at J, leaving 17 bases unmatched. The CDR3 is made up of 20 amino acids. CDR1 and CDR2 from the germline V gene are LGHDT and YNNKEL (reference sequence). The CDR3 DNA follows: TGTGCCAGCAGCTTTTCCCAGGGACAGGGAAGGTTTGTAGCCAAAAACATTCAGTACTTC. It specifies CASSFSQGQGRFVAKNIQYF.